This T cell receptor (beta chain) stems from a study of molecular identifiers for immune sequencing clone quantification. TCRdb analysed the PCR reads with MiXCR anew, one entry per CDR3 protein. Of more than 50,000 distinct CDR3 sequences in the sample, around 19% are singletons; the top ten hold over 1.1%. Trimming stripped 0 bases from V and 2 bases from J, with 11 bases between. The germline CDR1 and CDR2 sequences are DFQATT and SNEGSKA (reference sequence). CDR3 size: 15 residues. The sequencing sample was made of naive CD8+ T cells from blood, with Jurkat cell RNA spiked in. Subset noted: FACS-sorted CD8+CD4-CCR7+CD45RA+ naive T cells. The J gene is TRBJ2-1, the V gene TRBV20-1; D is possibly TRBD2 (6 bases). The receptor was isolated from a human donor in good health. Some libraries in this study had Jurkat cell RNA spiked in. CDR3 residues: CSARDPGVAYNEQFF. CDR3 sequence (DNA): TGCAGTGCTAGAGACCCGGGAGTTGCCTACAATGAGCAGTTCTTC.